Following are 15 T cell receptor beta chains from one sample sequenced in a study of cytomegalovirus exposure and HLA in healthy donors (dated by TCRdb to about 2017). Libraries were prepared through the immunoSEQ multiplex PCR assay. A mixture of 60 forward primers for TCR Vbeta segments and 13 reverse primers for TCR Jbeta segments was used in the multiplex PCR. This is the immuneACCESS table as TCRdb keeps it, with only in-frame sequences that have V and J called. A part of the clones is gone; compared with another copy, unresolved V genes explain less than half, and the rest is unexplained. Counted in this sample were approximately 140,000 clones; 70% to 80% of them appeared once. Roughly 6.7% of the sample is in the top ten clones. Material: PBMCs. Receptors originate from a man aged 45-60 years in good health and CMV-seropositive.

J is TRBJ2-5 and V is TRBV7-9; 10 bases are shared with TRBD1. This CDR3 is built from 16 residues. Germline CDR1 reads SEHNR; CDR2 reads FQNEAQ (reference sequence). The V and J ends lost 2 bases and 5 bases, in that order; junction bases with no gene match: 8. CDR3 sequence reads: CASSLSWTGGRETQYF. The CDR3 bases are TGTGCCAGCAGCTTAAGCTGGACAGGGGGGCGGGAGACCCAGTACTTC.

The chain carries TRBV28 and TRBJ2-5; D gene uncertain. Germline assignment: CDR1 MDHEN and CDR2 SYDVKM. The V end was cut by 7 bases, the J end by 3 bases, with 9 bases between. This CDR3 spans 12 amino acids. Here the CDR3 reads CASTKQEETQYF. As DNA, the CDR3 is TGTGCCAGCACGAAACAAGAAGAGACCCAGTACTTC.

This clone has just one count. This chain joins TRBV5-1 and TRBJ2-7; 9 nucleotides line up with TRBD2. This CDR3 region has 18 residues. Germline V gene sequence: CDR1 SGHRS, CDR2 YFSETQ. After removal of 0 bases from V and 2 bases from J, the junction contained 12 bases not matched to a gene. The CDR3 sequence: CASSLGSSGTYGTYEQYF. The CDR3 DNA reads TGCGCCAGCAGCTTGGGGTCTAGCGGGACATACGGGACCTACGAGCAGTACTTC. The full variable domain, rest sourced from reference TRBV5-1 and TRBJ2-7, is KAGVTQTPRYLIKTRGQQVTLSCSPISGHRSVSWYQQTPGQGLQFLFEYFSETQRNKGNFPGRFSGRQFSNSRSEMNVSTLELGDSALYLCASSLGSSGTYGTYEQYFGPGTRLTVT.

This chain joins TRBV5-4 and TRBJ2-5; D is perhaps TRBD2 (5 bases). The ends were cut back, 0 bases at V and 4 bases at J, with 13 bases in the middle. Germline V gene data show CDR1 as SGHNT and CDR2 as YYREEE (reference sequence). The CDR3 totals 15 residues. DNA for the CDR3: TGTGCCAGCAGCTTGGGATCCGGGATTCGAGAGACCCAGTACTTC. Encoded protein: CASSLGSGIRETQYF.

The J gene is TRBJ1-4, the V gene TRBV4-1, with unresolved D. CDR1 is MGHRA and CDR2 is YSYEKL in the germline V gene. With 1 base removed from V and 8 bases from J, the gap between germline ends came to 14 bases. This CDR3 region has 15 residues. Written as DNA, the CDR3 is TGCGCCAGCAGCCAAGGTCGAGAGGGCGCCGAAAAACTGTTTTTT. Translated: CASSQGREGAEKLFF.

This clone was picked up a small number of times. CDR3 nucleotide sequence: TGTGCCAGCAGTCCTAGCGGGAGTTCAGATACGCAGTATTTT. It encodes CASSPSGSSDTQYF. The chain couples TRBV11-1 to TRBJ2-3, with 10 bases fitting TRBD2. The ends lost 6 bases at V and 4 bases at J; junction bases unmatched: 4. The CDR3 extends over 14 amino acids. Germline V gene sequence: CDR1 SGHAT, CDR2 FQDESV (reference sequence).

The chain recombines TRBV29-1 with TRBJ2-1, with 7 bases fitting TRBD1. Trimming took 7 bases from V and 0 from J; bases not matched to a gene: 0. The length of the CDR3 is 12 residues. Looked up from germline, CDR1 is SQVTM and CDR2 is ANQGSEA. The DNA of the CDR3 is TGCAGCGGGGACAGCTCCTACAATGAGCAGTTCTTC. It specifies CSGDSSYNEQFF.

This clone has just one count. J is TRBJ2-1 and V is TRBV5-4; 7 positions match TRBD2. V shed 2 bases, J shed 7 bases, and the junction held 0 bases outside the gene matches. The CDR3 has 12 amino acids. The germline V gene has CDR1 SGHNT and CDR2 YYREEE (reference sequence). The CDR3 here is CASSLAGNEQFF. The CDR3 coding sequence is TGTGCCAGCAGCTTAGCGGGGAATGAGCAGTTCTTC. Complete variable domain (other parts from reference TRBV5-4 and TRBJ2-1): ETGVTQSPTHLIKTRGQQVTLRCSSQSGHNTVSWYQQALGQGPQFIFQYYREEENGRGNFPPRFSGLQFPNYSSELNVNALELDDSALYLCASSLAGNEQFFGPGTRLTVL.

The rearrangement uses TRBV15 and TRBJ1-2; TRBD1 matches at 9 bases. Losses at the gene ends were 0 bases for V and 7 bases for J; bases not matched to a gene: 3. Looked up from germline, CDR1 is LNHNV and CDR2 is YYDKDF (reference sequence). The CDR3 is 14 residues long. CDR3 nucleotides: TGTGCCACCAGCAGAGATAGGACAGGGGTTGGCTACACCTTC. It encodes CATSRDRTGVGYTF.

The V and J genes are TRBV2 and TRBJ2-5; TRBD2 is a possible D gene (6 bases). There are 13 residues in the CDR3. Trimming cost V 4 bases and J 5 bases, with 11 bases left between them. CDR1 and CDR2 (germline): SNHLY, FYNNEI. The chain's CDR3 is CASSGTGVETQYF. The CDR3 bases are TGTGCCAGCAGTGGTACGGGGGTGGAGACCCAGTACTTC.

The chain is built from TRBV11-3 and TRBJ2-1, with 10 bases that match TRBD2. The J segment lost 3 bases and the V segment lost 5 bases, leaving 4 bases of the junction unmatched. The CDR3 has 15 amino acids. Germline values: CDR1 SGHNT, CDR2 YENEEA. DNA for the CDR3: TGTGCCAGCAGCCCCCGGACTAGCGGCTACAATGAGCAGTTCTTC. Residues: CASSPRTSGYNEQFF.

The chain uses TRBV16 and TRBJ1-4; D is unclear. Trimming cost V 1 base and J 8 bases, with 17 bases left between them. Germline CDR1 is KGHSY and CDR2 is FQNENV. This CDR3 is 16 amino acids long. The CDR3 DNA reads TGTGCCAGCAGCCAATTATTACTACCACCGGGGGAAAAACTGTTTTTT. Protein sequence: CASSQLLLPPGEKLFF.

The chain combines TRBV2 with TRBJ1-3, with TRBD1 matching over 7 bases. This CDR3 is built from 14 residues. Trimming took 7 bases from V and 1 from J; bases not matched to a gene: 4. The germline gives CDR1 SNHLY, CDR2 FYNNEI. The CDR3 DNA sequence: TGTGCCAGCACGACAGGGAGGTCTGGAAACACCATATATTTT. Translated: CASTTGRSGNTIYF.

This clone occurred once. The chain couples TRBV5-4 to TRBJ2-7; maybe TRBD1 (5 bases). The CDR3 runs 13 residues. Per germline, CDR1 SGHNT and CDR2 YYREEE (reference sequence). The V gene lost 0 bases and the J gene lost 3 bases, with 7 bases spanning the gap. The CDR3, as DNA: TGTGCCAGCAGCTTGGCCAGGGACTACGAGCAGTACTTC. Translated: CASSLARDYEQYF.

The chain joins TRBV5-1 to TRBJ1-4, with a weak D call TRBD1 (5 bases). V shed 4 bases and J shed 4 bases, with 17 bases lying between them. In germline, CDR1 is SGHRS, CDR2 YFSETQ. This CDR3 has 16 residues. Here the CDR3 DNA reads TGCGCCAGCAGCCTCCGTACAGGTTCTGGTAATGAAAAACTGTTTTTT. Its translation: CASSLRTGSGNEKLFF.